The 17 T cell receptor beta chains below come from one sample, sequenced in a study of shared clonotypes between healthy human individuals. Naive CD8 cells were CD45RO-negative, positively selected for CCR7, excluding terminally differentiated effector memory CD45RA+ cells. Clones were sequenced by immunoSEQ multiplex PCR, and TCRdb holds only the in-frame ones, with some missing. The sample includes roughly 2,000,000 clones, about 95% of them seen just once. The specimen was naive CD8+ T cells sorted from blood. The receptors were sampled from a man between 18 and 29 years old in good health.

V gene TRBV6-5 combines with J gene TRBJ2-3; no definite D call. V was pared by 6 bases and J by 0 bases, with 13 bases between. CDR3 length: 15 amino acids. Germline CDR1 is MNHEY and CDR2 is SVGAGI. The CDR3 DNA reads as TGTGCCAGCAGCACTGAGCCTGTTAGCACAGATACGCAGTATTTT. Its translation: CASSTEPVSTDTQYF.

The V gene is TRBV6-4, the J gene TRBJ2-5; D tentatively reads TRBD1 or TRBD2 (6 bases each). Germline-derived CDR1 and CDR2 are MRHNA and SNTAGT. The CDR3 has 16 amino acids. Trimming removed 2 bases at V and 4 bases at J, with 17 bases between. CDR3 residues: CASSDIGGGPGETQYF. CDR3 sequence (DNA): TGTGCCAGCAGTGACATCGGAGGGGGGCCGGGAGAGACCCAGTACTTC.

The genes are TRBV30 and TRBJ2-4, with D possibly matching TRBD2 (6 bases). Germline V lookup: CDR1 GTSNPN, CDR2 SVGIG (reference sequence). Trimming left V 0 bases short and J 6 bases short, with 15 bases between. CDR3 length: 15 amino acids. Written as DNA, the CDR3 is TGTGCCTGGAGTGTACTGGAGCAGGGAGGAAACATTCAGTACTTC. Translating gives CAWSVLEQGGNIQYF.

CDR3 sequence reads: CASSVTGYYEQYF. The CDR3 DNA reads TGCGCCAGCAGTGTAACAGGGTACTACGAGCAGTACTTC. The chain links TRBV10-2 to TRBJ2-7, with D perhaps TRBD1 (6 bases). The CDR3 spans 13 residues. Germline V gives CDR1 WSHSY, CDR2 SAAADI. The ends were cut back, 4 bases at V and 3 bases at J, with 10 bases in the middle.

The rearrangement joins TRBV5-1 to TRBJ1-4, with unresolved D. In germline, CDR1 is SGHRS, CDR2 YFSETQ. Trimming took off 4 bases at V and 4 bases at J, with 17 bases between the two ends. There are 16 residues in the CDR3. In DNA form, the CDR3 reads TGCGCCAGCAGCCCCGAAGGGAGATGGGATAATGAAAAACTGTTTTTT. Protein: CASSPEGRWDNEKLFF.

The DNA of the CDR3 is TGTGCCAGTAGGCTCAGGAACACTGAAGCTTTCTTT. Amino acids: CASRLRNTEAFF. V and J are TRBV19 and TRBJ1-1; D uncertain. Between the trimmed V and J ends, which lost 6 bases and 1 base, there was a span of 6 bases. The germline V gene encodes CDR1 LNHDA and CDR2 SQIVND (reference sequence). This CDR3 is 12 amino acids long.

This clone was seen once. The chain employs TRBV28 and TRBJ2-5; 10 bases line up with TRBD1. Germline CDR1 and CDR2: MDHEN and SYDVKM. Trimming cost V 6 bases and J 2 bases; bases outside gene matches: 12. CDR3 length: 17 amino acids. The CDR3 bases are TGTGCCAGCAGCAATATTTCCGGGACAGGGGTACAAGAGACCCAGTACTTC. Protein: CASSNISGTGVQETQYF.

A word on this clone: Other DNA sequences within the sample encode an identical CDR3. This sequence joins TRBV28 and TRBJ2-1; the match to TRBD2 covers 14 bases. This CDR3 has 17 amino acids. The ends lost 5 bases at V and 2 bases at J; junction bases unmatched: 5. Looked up from germline, CDR1 is MDHEN and CDR2 is SYDVKM. CDR3 residues: CASSPGLAGGTYNEQFF. The CDR3 DNA reads TGTGCCAGCAGTCCTGGACTAGCGGGGGGAACCTACAATGAGCAGTTCTTC.

The V gene is TRBV19, the J gene TRBJ2-2; D is uncertain. Germline V gene sequence: CDR1 LNHDA, CDR2 SQIVND (reference sequence). Trimming removed 0 bases at V and 4 bases at J, with 3 bases between. This CDR3 has 13 amino acids. The CDR3 nucleotides read TGTGCCAGTAGTATAGATCCCACCGGGGAGCTGTTTTTT. Translation: CASSIDPTGELFF.

The chain recombines TRBV9 with TRBJ1-3; D not resolved. The length of the CDR3 is 15 residues. Trimming removed 0 bases from V and 0 bases from J, with 7 bases in between. CDR1 and CDR2 (germline): SGDLS, YYNGEE. This chain's CDR3 is CASSVDQDSGNTIYF. For the CDR3, the DNA is TGTGCCAGCAGCGTAGACCAGGACTCTGGAAACACCATATATTTT. Based on the CDR3 plus reference TRBV9 and TRBJ1-3, the full variable domain is DSGVTQTPKHLITATGQRVTLRCSPRSGDLSVYWYQQSLDQGLQFLIQYYNGEERAKGNILERFSAQQFPDLHSELNLSSLELGDSALYFCASSVDQDSGNTIYFGEGSWLTVV.

The DNA of the CDR3 is TGTGCCAGCAGCGTGTTACAGGGGAGCGAGCAGTACTTC. It yields the protein CASSVLQGSEQYF. J is TRBJ2-7 and V is TRBV9; 7 bases line up with TRBD1. Germline-derived CDR1 and CDR2 are SGDLS and YYNGEE. The CDR3 sequence is 13 residues long. The ends lost 2 bases at V and 6 bases at J; junction bases unmatched: 5.

Notes on this clone: This CDR3 is also generated by other DNA sequences in the sample. The chain recombines TRBV27 with TRBJ2-5; D ambiguous. Per the germline V gene, CDR1 is MNHEY and CDR2 is SMNVEV (reference sequence). The CDR3 length is 13 residues. Trimming left V 0 bases short and J 4 bases short, with 6 bases between. CDR3 in amino acids: CASSLSLGETQYF. The CDR3 DNA follows: TGTGCCAGCAGTTTATCCCTGGGAGAGACCCAGTACTTC.

This clone was counted a single time. The rearrangement links TRBV28 to TRBJ1-5, with D unclear. Trimming stripped 3 bases from V and 3 bases from J, with 12 bases between. This CDR3 comprises 15 residues. Germline values: CDR1 MDHEN, CDR2 SYDVKM. CDR3 in DNA: TGTGCCAGCAGTTTCGGTCGAGGGCACAATCAGCCCCAGCATTTT. Translated: CASSFGRGHNQPQHF.

This clone was found a few times. The genes are TRBV29-1 and TRBJ2-7; TRBD2 matches 7 bases. Per germline, CDR1 SQVTM and CDR2 ANQGSEA. There are 13 residues in the CDR3. V shed 4 bases and J 5 bases; nucleotides not matched to a gene: 8. The CDR3 is CSVGTRVGNEQYF. In nucleotides, the CDR3 is TGCAGCGTTGGGACTAGGGTCGGGAACGAGCAGTACTTC.

This clone was found once. The V and J genes are TRBV6-1 and TRBJ2-1, with 7 nucleotides matching TRBD1. V lost 10 bases to trimming and J lost 0 bases; unmatched junction nucleotides: 6. In germline, CDR1 is MNHNS, CDR2 SASEGT. The length of the CDR3 is 14 residues. As DNA, the CDR3 is TGTGCCATTCTGGGACAGTACTCCTACAATGAGCAGTTCTTC. Protein: CAILGQYSYNEQFF.

This clone was detected once. This chain uses TRBV27 with TRBJ2-6; D call uncertain. CDR3 length equals 11 residues. V shed 10 bases and J shed 5 bases, with 6 bases lying between them. Germline CDR1 is MNHEY and CDR2 is SMNVEV (reference sequence). This chain's CDR3 is CATYWANVLTF. CDR3 DNA: TGTGCCACTTACTGGGCCAACGTCCTGACTTTC.

The gene calls are TRBV6-6 and TRBJ2-7; tentative D call: TRBD2 (6 bases). V lost 6 bases to trimming and J lost 0 bases, with 18 bases between them. Germline lookup yields CDR1 MNHNY and CDR2 SVGAGI (reference sequence). This CDR3 comprises 16 residues. The CDR3 spells CASSSTGVLGSYEQYF. The DNA of the CDR3 is TGTGCCAGCAGCTCTACGGGGGTCCTAGGCTCCTACGAGCAGTACTTC.